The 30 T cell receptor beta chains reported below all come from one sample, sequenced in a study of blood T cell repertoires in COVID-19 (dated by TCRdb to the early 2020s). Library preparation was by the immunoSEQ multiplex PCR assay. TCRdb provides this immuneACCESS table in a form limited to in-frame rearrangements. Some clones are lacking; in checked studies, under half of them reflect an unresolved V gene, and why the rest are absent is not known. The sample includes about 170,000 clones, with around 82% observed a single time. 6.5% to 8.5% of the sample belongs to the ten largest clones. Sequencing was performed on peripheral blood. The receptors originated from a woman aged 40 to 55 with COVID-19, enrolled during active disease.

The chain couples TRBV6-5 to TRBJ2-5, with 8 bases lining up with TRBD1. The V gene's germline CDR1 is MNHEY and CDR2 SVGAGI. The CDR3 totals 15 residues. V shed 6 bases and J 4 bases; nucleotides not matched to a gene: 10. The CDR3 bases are TGTGCCAGCAGCCCGAAGCCCGGACAGGGAGAGACCCAGTACTTC. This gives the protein CASSPKPGQGETQYF.

CDR3 bases: TGTGCCAGCAGACAGGGTTCCACAGATACGCAGTATTTT. Translating gives CASRQGSTDTQYF. The chain recombines TRBV6-5 with TRBJ2-3, with a tentative D call TRBD1 (6 bases). CDR1 is MNHEY, CDR2 SVGAGI, per germline. The ends were cut back, 6 bases at V and 2 bases at J, with 9 bases in the middle. This CDR3 region has 13 residues.

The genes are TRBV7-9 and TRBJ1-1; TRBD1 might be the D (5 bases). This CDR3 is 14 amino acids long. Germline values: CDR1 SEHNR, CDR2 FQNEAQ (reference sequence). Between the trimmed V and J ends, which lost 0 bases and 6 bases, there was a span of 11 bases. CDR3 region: CASSLAGRVPEAFF. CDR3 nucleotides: TGTGCCAGCAGCTTAGCTGGCAGGGTCCCTGAAGCTTTCTTT.

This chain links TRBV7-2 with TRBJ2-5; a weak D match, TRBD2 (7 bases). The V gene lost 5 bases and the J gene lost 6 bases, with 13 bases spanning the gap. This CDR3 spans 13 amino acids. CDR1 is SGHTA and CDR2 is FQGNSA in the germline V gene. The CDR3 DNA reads TGTGCCAGCAGCCAAGGGGGGGCACAGACCCAGTACTTC. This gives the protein CASSQGGAQTQYF.

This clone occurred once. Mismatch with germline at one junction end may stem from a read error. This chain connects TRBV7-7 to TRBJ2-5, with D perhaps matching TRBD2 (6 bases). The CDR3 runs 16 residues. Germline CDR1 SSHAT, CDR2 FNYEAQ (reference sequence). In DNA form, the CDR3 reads TGTGCTAGCAGCTTAGCGCGGGGAGGAGTCCAAGAGACCCAGTACTTC. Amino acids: CASSLARGGVQETQYF.

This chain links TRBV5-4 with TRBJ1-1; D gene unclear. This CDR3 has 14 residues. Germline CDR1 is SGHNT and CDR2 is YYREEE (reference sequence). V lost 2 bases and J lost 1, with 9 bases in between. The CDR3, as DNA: TGTGCCAGCAGCTTTCTATCAGGGAACACTGAAGCTTTCTTT. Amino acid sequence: CASSFLSGNTEAFF.

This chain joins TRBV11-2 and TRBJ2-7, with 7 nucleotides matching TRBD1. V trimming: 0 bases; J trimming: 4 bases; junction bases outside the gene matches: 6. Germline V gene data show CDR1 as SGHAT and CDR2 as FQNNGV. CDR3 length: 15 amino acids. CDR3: CASSLDLDRLYEQYF. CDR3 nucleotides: TGTGCCAGCAGCTTAGATCTGGACAGGTTGTACGAGCAGTACTTC.

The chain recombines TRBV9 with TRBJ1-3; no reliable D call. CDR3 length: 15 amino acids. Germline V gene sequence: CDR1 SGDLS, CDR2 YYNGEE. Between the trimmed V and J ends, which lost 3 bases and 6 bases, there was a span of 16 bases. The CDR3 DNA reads TGTGCCAGCAGCGCGACTACTGGGGTGGAAAACACCATATATTTT. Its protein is CASSATTGVENTIYF.

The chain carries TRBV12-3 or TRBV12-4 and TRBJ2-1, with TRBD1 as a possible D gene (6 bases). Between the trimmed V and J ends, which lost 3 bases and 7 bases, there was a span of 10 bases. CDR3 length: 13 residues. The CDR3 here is CASSFIQGNEQFF. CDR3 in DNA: TGTGCCAGCAGTTTTATCCAGGGGAATGAGCAGTTCTTC.

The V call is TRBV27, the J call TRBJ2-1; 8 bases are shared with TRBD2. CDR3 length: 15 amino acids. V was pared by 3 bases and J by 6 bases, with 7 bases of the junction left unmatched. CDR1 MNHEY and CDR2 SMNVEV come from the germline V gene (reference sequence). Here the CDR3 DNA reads TGTGCCAGCAGTTTTTTGCCTAGCGGGCCCAATGAGCAGTTCTTC. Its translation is CASSFLPSGPNEQFF.

The CDR3 loop reads CASSQQGTIKETQYF. CDR3 coding DNA: TGTGCCAGCAGCCAACAAGGGACTATTAAAGAGACCCAGTACTTC. The V and J genes are TRBV11-2 and TRBJ2-5, with 7 bases that match TRBD2. From germline, CDR1 is SGHAT and CDR2 FQNNGV. The ends lost 5 bases at V and 3 bases at J; junction bases unmatched: 9. CDR3 size: 15 residues.

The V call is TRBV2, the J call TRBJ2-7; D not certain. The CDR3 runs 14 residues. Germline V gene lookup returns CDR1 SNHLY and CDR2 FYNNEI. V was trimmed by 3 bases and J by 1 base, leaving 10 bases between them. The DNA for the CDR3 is TGTGCCAGCAGTGACAGGTGGCAGTCCTACGAGCAGTACTTC. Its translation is CASSDRWQSYEQYF. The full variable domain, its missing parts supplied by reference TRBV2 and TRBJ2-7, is EPEVTQTPSHQVTQMGQEVILRCVPISNHLYFYWYRQILGQKVEFLVSFYNNEISEKSEIFDDQFSVERPDGSNFTLKIRSTKLEDSAMYFCASSDRWQSYEQYFGPGTRLTVT.

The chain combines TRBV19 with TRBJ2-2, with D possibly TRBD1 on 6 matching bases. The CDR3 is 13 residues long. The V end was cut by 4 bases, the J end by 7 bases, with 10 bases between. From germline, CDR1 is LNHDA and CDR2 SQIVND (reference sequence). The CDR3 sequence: CASSTQGHGELFF. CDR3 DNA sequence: TGTGCCAGTAGTACGCAGGGGCACGGGGAGCTGTTTTTT.

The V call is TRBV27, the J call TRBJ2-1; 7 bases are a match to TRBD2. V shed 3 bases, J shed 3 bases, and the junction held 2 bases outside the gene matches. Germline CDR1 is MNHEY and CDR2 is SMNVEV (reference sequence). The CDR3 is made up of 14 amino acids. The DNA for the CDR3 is TGTGCCAGCAGTTTTACGGGGGGCTACAATGAGCAGTTCTTC. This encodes CASSFTGGYNEQFF.

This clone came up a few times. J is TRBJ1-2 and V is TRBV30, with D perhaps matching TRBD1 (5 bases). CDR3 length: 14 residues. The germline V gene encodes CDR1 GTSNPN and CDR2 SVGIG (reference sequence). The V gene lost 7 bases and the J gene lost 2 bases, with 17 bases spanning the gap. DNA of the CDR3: TGTGCCTCCTGGGGGGGAGGGAACAACTATGGCTACACCTTC. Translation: CASWGGGNNYGYTF.

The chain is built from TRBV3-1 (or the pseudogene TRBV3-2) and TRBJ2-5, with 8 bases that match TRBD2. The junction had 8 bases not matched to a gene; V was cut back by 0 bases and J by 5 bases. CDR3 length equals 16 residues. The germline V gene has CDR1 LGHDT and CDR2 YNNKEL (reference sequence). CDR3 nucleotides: TGTGCCAGCAGCCAAGATCCAGGACTAGCCGAGGAGACCCAGTACTTC. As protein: CASSQDPGLAEETQYF.

This chain's CDR3 is CASSLGRTYEQYV. CDR3 in DNA: TGTGCCAGCAGCCTCGGGAGGACCTACGAGCAGTACGTC. V is TRBV5-5 and J is TRBJ2-7, with 7 positions matching TRBD2. The CDR3 is made up of 13 amino acids. J was trimmed by 2 bases and V by 4 bases; bases with no gene match: 3. Looked up from germline, CDR1 is SGHKS and CDR2 is YYEKEE (reference sequence).

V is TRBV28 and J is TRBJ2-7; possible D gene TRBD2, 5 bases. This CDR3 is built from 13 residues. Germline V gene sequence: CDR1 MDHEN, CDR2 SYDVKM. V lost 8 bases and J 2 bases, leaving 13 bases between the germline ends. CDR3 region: CASETVGAYEQYF. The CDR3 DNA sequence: TGTGCCAGCGAAACCGTGGGAGCCTACGAGCAGTACTTC. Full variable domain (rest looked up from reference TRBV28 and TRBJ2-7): DVKVTQSSRYLVKRTGEKVFLECVQDMDHENMFWYRQDPGLGLRLIYFSYDVKMKEKGDIPEGYSVSREKKERFSLILESASTNQTSMYLCASETVGAYEQYFGPGTRLTVT.

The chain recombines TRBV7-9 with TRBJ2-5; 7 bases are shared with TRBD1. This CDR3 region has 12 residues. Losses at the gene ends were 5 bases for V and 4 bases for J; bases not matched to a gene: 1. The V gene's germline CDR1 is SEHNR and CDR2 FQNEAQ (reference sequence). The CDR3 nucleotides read TGTGCCAGCAGCAACAGGGGAGAGACCCAGTACTTC. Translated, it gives CASSNRGETQYF.

CDR3 in amino acids: CASSIGTAEAFF. CDR3 nucleotides: TGTGCCAGTAGTATAGGTACAGCTGAAGCTTTCTTT. The chain employs TRBV19 and TRBJ1-1; no clear D gene. The V end lost 1 base, the J end lost 6 bases, and 6 bases lay between the germline ends. The CDR3 consists of 12 residues. Germline-derived CDR1 and CDR2 are LNHDA and SQIVND (reference sequence). Filled out from reference TRBV19 and TRBJ1-1, the complete variable domain reads DGGITQSPKYLFRKEGQNVTLSCEQNLNHDAMYWYRQDPGQGLRLIYYSQIVNDFQKGDIAEGYSVSREKKESFPLTVTSAQKNPTAFYLCASSIGTAEAFFGQGTRLTVV.

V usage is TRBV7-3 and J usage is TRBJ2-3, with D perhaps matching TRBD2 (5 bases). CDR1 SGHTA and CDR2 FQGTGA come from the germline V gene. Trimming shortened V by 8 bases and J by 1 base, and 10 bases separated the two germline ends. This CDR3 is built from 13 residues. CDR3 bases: TGTGCCAGCGCTACCGGGGGCACAGATACGCAGTATTTT. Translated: CASATGGTDTQYF.

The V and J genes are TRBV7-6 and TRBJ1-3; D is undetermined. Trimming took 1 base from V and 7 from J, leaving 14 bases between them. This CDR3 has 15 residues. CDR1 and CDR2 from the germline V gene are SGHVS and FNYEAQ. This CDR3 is CASSLGGILGNTIYF. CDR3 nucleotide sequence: TGTGCCAGCAGCTTAGGTGGCATACTCGGGAACACCATATATTTT.

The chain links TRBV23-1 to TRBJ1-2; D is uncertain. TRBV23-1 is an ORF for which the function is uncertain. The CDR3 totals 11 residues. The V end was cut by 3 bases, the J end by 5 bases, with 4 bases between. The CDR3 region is CASSHRYGYTF. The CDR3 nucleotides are TGCGCCAGCAGTCACAGGTATGGCTACACCTTC.

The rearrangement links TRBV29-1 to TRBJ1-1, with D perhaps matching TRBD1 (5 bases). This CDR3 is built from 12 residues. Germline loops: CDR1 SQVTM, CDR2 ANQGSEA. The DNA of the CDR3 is TGCACCTTTGAGAGTCAGGGCACTGAAGCTTTCTTT. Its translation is CTFESQGTEAFF.

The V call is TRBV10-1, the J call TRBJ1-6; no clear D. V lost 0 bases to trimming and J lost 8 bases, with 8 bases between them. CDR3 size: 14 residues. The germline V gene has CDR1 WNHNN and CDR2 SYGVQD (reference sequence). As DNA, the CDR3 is TGCGCCAGCAGTGAGTCGAACCGAGATTCACCCCTCCACTTT. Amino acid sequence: CASSESNRDSPLHF.

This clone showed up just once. The CDR3, as DNA: TGTGCCAGCAGTGAGACAGAGCAGCACTATGGCTACACCTTC. Encoded protein: CASSETEQHYGYTF. The chain joins TRBV27 to TRBJ1-2, with TRBD1 as a possible D gene (5 bases). The CDR3 has 14 amino acids. Germline CDR1 reads MNHEY; CDR2 reads SMNVEV (reference sequence). Trimming removed 5 bases from V and 3 bases from J, with 13 bases in between.

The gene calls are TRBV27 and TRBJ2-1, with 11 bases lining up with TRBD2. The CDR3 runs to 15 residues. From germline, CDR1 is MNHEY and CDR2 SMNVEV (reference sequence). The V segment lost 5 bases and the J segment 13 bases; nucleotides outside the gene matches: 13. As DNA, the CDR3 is TGTGCCAGCAGTCGTGGGACTAGCGGAACTTCGGACCAGTTCTTC. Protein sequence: CASSRGTSGTSDQFF.

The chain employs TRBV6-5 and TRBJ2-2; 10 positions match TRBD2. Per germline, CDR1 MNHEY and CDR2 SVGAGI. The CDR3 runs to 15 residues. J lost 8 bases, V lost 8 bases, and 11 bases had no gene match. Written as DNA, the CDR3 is TGTGCCAGCCAACGAAGCGGGGGGGATTTAGGGGAGCTGTTTTTT. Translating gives CASQRSGGDLGELFF.

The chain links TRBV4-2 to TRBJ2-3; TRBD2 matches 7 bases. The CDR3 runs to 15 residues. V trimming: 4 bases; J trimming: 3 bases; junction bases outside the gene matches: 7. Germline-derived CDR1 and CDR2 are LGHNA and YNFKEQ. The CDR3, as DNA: TGTGCCAGCAGCCTTGGCGGGGGACCTACAGATACGCAGTATTTT. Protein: CASSLGGGPTDTQYF.

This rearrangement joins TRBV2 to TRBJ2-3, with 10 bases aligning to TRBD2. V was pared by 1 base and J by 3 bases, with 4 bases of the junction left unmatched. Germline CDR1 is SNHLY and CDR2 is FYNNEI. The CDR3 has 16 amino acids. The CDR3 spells CASSEVQRGGTDTQYF. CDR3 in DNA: TGTGCCAGCAGTGAAGTGCAGCGGGGGGGGACAGATACGCAGTATTTT. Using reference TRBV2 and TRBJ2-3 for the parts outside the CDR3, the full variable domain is EPEVTQTPSHQVTQMGQEVILRCVPISNHLYFYWYRQILGQKVEFLVSFYNNEISEKSEIFDDQFSVERPDGSNFTLKIRSTKLEDSAMYFCASSEVQRGGTDTQYFGPGTRLTVL.